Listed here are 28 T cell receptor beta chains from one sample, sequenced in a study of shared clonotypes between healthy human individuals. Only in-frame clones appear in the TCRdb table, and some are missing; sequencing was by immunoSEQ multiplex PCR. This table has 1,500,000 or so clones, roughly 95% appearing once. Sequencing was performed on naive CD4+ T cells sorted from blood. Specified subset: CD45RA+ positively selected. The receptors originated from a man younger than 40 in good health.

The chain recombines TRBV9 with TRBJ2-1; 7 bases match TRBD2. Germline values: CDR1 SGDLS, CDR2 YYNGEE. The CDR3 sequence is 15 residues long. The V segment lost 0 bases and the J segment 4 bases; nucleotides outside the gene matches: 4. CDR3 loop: CASSVVPSGYNEQFF. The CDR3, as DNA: TGTGCCAGCAGCGTAGTGCCTAGCGGATACAATGAGCAGTTCTTC.

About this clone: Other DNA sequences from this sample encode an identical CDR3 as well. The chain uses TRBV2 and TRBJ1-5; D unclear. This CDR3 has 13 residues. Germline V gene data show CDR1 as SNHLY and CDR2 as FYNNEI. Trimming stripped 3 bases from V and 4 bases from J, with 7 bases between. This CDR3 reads CASSEQLNQPQHF. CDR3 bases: TGTGCCAGCAGTGAGCAGTTGAATCAGCCCCAGCATTTT.

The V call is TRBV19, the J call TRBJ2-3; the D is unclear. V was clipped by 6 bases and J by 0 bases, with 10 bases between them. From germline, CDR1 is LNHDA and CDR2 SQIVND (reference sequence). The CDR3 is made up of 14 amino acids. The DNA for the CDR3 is TGTGCCAGTAGGAAGGGCCTTAGCACAGATACGCAGTATTTT. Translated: CASRKGLSTDTQYF.

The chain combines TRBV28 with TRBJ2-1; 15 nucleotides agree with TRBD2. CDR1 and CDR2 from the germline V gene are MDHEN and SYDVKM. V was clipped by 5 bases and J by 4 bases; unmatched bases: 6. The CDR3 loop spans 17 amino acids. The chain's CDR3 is CASSPGLAGGIYNEQFF. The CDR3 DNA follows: TGTGCCAGCAGTCCTGGACTAGCGGGAGGGATATACAATGAGCAGTTCTTC.

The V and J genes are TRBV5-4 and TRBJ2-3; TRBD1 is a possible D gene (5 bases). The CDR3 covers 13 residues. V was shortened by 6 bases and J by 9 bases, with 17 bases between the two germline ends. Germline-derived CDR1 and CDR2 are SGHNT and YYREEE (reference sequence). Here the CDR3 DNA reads TGTGCCAGCAACGACAGAGCCCTGGGGACGCAGTATTTT. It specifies CASNDRALGTQYF.

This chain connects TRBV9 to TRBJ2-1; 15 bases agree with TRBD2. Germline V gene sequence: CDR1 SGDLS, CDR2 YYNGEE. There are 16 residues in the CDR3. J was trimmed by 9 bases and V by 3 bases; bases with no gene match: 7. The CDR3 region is CASSDRQGLAGGEQFF. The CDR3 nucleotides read TGTGCCAGCAGCGACCGGCAGGGACTAGCGGGAGGTGAGCAGTTCTTC. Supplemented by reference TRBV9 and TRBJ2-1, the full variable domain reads DSGVTQTPKHLITATGQRVTLRCSPRSGDLSVYWYQQSLDQGLQFLIQYYNGEERAKGNILERFSAQQFPDLHSELNLSSLELGDSALYFCASSDRQGLAGGEQFFGPGTRLTVL.

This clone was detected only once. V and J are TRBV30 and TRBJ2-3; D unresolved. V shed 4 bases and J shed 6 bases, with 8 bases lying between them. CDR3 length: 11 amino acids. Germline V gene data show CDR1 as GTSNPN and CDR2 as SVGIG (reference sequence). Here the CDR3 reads CAWTPSDTQYF. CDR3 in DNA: TGTGCCTGGACCCCCAGCGATACGCAGTATTTT.

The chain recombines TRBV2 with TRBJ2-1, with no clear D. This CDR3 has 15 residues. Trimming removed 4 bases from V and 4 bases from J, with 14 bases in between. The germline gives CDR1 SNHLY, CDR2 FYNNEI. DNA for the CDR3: TGTGCCAGCAGTGCAAGCGCTTTGGTGTACAATGAGCAGTTCTTC. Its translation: CASSASALVYNEQFF.

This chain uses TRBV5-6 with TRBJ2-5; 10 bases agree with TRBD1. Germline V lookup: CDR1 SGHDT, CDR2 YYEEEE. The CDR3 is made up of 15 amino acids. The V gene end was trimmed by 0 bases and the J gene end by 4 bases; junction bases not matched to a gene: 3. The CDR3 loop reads CASSLVRDRGETQYF. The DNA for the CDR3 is TGTGCCAGCAGCTTGGTCCGGGACAGGGGAGAGACCCAGTACTTC.

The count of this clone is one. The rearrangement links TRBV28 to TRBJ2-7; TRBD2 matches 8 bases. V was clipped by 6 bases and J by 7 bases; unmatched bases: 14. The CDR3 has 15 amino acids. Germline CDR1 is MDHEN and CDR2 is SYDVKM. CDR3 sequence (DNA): TGTGCCAGCAGAGGGACTAGACCCTATTTGGGAGAGCAGTACTTC. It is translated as CASRGTRPYLGEQYF.

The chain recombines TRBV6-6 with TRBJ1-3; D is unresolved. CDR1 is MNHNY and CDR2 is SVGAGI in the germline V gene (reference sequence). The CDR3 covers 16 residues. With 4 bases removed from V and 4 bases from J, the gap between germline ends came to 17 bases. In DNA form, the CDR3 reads TGTGCCAGCAGTTCCCGGGCTCCCGGGGTAGGAAACACCATATATTTT. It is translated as CASSSRAPGVGNTIYF.

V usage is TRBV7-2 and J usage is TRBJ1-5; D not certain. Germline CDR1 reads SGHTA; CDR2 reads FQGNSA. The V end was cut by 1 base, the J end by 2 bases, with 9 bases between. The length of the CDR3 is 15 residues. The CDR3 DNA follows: TGTGCCAGCAGCTTAGATAGCTTGCGCAATCAGCCCCAGCATTTT. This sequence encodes CASSLDSLRNQPQHF.

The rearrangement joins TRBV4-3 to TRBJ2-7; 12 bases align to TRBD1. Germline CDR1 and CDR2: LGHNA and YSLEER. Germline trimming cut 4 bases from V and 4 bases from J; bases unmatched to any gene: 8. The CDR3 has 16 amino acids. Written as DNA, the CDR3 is TGCGCCAGCAGCCCTTCACCGGGACAGGGGGCGTACGAGCAGTACTTC. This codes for CASSPSPGQGAYEQYF.

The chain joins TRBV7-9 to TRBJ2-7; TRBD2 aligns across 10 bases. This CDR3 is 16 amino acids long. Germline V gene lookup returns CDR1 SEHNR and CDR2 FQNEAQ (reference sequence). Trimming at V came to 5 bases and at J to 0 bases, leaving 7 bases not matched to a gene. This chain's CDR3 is CASSRSGRLPSYEQYF. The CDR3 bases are TGTGCCAGCAGCCGTAGCGGGAGGCTTCCCTCCTACGAGCAGTACTTC.

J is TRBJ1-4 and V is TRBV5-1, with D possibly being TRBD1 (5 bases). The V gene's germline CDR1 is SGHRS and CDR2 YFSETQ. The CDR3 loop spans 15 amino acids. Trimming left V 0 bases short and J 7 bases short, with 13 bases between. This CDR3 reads CASSLGGASGEKLFF. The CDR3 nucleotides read TGCGCCAGCAGCTTGGGCGGGGCCTCGGGTGAAAAACTGTTTTTT.

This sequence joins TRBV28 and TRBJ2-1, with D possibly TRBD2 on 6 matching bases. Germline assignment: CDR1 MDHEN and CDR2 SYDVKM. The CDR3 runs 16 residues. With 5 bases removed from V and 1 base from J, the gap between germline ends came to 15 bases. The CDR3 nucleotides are TGTGCCAGCAGTCCGGCTAGCGTAACTTCCTACAATGAGCAGTTCTTC. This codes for CASSPASVTSYNEQFF.

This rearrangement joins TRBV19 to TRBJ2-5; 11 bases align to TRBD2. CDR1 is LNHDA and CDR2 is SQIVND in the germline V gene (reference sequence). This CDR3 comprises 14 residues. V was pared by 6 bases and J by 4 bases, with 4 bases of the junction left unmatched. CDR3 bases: TGTGCCAGTAGACTTCTAGCGGGAGGAGAGACCCAGTACTTC. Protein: CASRLLAGGETQYF.

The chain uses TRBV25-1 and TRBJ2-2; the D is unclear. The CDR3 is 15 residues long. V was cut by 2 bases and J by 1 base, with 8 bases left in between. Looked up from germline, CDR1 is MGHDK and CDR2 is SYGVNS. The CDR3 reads CASSELGGNTGELFF. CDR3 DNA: TGTGCCAGCAGTGAACTGGGCGGGAACACCGGGGAGCTGTTTTTT.

The CDR3 DNA reads TGTGCCAGCAGTTACTCAAGGATTCGGGGCACAGATACGCAGTATTTT. This encodes CASSYSRIRGTDTQYF. The V and J genes are TRBV6-5 and TRBJ2-3; D is undetermined. Germline assignment: CDR1 MNHEY and CDR2 SVGAGI. The CDR3 totals 16 residues. Trimming cost V 0 bases and J 1 base, with 11 bases left between them.

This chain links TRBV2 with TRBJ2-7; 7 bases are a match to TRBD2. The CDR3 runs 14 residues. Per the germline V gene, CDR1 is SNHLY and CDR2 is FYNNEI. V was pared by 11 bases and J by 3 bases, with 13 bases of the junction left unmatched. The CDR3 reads CAGQRDQHFYEQYF. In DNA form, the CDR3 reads TGTGCCGGTCAGCGGGACCAACATTTCTACGAGCAGTACTTC.

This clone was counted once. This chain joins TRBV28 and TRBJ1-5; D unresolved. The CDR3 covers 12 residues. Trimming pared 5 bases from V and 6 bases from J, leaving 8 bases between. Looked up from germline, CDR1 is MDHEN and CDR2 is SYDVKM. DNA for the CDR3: TGTGCCAGCAGTGAGCGGCCTCAGCCCCAGCATTTT. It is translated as CASSERPQPQHF.

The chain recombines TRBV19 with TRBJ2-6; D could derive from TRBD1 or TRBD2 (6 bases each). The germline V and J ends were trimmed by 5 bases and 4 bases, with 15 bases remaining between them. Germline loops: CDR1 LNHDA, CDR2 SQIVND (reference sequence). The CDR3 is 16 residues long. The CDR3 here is CASSPRGGTGANVLTF. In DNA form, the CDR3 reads TGTGCCAGTAGTCCCCGAGGGGGGACCGGGGCCAACGTCCTGACTTTC.

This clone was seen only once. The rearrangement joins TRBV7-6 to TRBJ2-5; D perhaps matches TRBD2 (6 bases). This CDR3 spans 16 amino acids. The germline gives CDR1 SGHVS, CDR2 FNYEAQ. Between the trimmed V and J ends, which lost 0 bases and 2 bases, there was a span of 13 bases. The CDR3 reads CASSLALSRGQETQYF. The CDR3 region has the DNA TGTGCCAGCAGCTTAGCGTTAAGTCGGGGGCAAGAGACCCAGTACTTC.

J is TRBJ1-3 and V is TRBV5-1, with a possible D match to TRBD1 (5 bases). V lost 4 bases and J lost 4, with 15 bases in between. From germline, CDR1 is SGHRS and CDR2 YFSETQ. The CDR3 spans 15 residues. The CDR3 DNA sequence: TGCGCCAGCAGCCCGGGGCCGACTAGGGGAAACACCATATATTTT. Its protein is CASSPGPTRGNTIYF. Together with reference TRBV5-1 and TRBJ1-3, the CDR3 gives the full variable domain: KAGVTQTPRYLIKTRGQQVTLSCSPISGHRSVSWYQQTPGQGLQFLFEYFSETQRNKGNFPGRFSGRQFSNSRSEMNVSTLELGDSALYLCASSPGPTRGNTIYFGEGSWLTVV.

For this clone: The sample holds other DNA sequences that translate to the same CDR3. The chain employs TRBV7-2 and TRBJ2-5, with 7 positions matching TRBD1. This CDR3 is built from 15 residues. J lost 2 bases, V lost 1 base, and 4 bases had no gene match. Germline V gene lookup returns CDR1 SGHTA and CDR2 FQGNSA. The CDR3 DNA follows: TGTGCCAGCAGCTTAGGAACAGGGGTTCAAGAGACCCAGTACTTC. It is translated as CASSLGTGVQETQYF.

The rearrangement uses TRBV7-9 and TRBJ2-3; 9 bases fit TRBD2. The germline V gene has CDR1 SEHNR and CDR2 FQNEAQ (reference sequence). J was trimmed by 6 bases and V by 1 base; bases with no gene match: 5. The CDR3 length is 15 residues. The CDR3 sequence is CASSLVRSGRDTQYF. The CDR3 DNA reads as TGTGCCAGCAGCTTAGTAAGGAGCGGGAGGGATACGCAGTATTTT. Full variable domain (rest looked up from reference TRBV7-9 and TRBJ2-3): DTGVSQNPRHKITKRGQNVTFRCDPISEHNRLYWYRQTLGQGPEFLTYFQNEAQLEKSRLLSDRFSAERPKGSFSTLEIQRTEQGDSAMYLCASSLVRSGRDTQYFGPGTRLTVL.

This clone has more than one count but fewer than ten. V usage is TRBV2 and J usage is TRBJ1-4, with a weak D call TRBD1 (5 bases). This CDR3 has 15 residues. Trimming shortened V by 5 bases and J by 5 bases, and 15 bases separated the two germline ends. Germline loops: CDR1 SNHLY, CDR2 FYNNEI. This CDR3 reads CASSRWGNSNEKLFF. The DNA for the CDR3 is TGTGCCAGCAGTCGTTGGGGGAATTCAAATGAAAAACTGTTTTTT. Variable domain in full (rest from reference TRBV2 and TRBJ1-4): EPEVTQTPSHQVTQMGQEVILRCVPISNHLYFYWYRQILGQKVEFLVSFYNNEISEKSEIFDDQFSVERPDGSNFTLKIRSTKLEDSAMYFCASSRWGNSNEKLFFGSGTQLSVL.

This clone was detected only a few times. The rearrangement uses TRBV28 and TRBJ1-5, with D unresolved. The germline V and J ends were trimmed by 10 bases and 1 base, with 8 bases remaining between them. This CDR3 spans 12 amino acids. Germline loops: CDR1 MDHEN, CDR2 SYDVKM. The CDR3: CATLHSNQPQHF. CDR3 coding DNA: TGTGCCACCCTGCACAGCAATCAGCCCCAGCATTTT.